What follows are 12 T cell receptor beta chains derived from one specimen sequenced in a study of beta chain features in type 1 diabetes. Study-wide results and caveats: A moderate, significant TCRB CDR3 shortening appeared in type 1 diabetes across four CD4+ subsets.

Their target antigens are unknown. Expressed TCRB transcripts were sequenced because the isolated RNA had all been reverse transcribed beforehand. The protocol was immunoSEQ multiplex PCR, while the TCRdb copy is restricted to in-frame clones and leaves out a portion. The top ten hold 1% of the sample, which has nearly 350,000 clones, approximately 10% seen once. The sample comprised central memory CD4+ T cells from blood. These receptors were collected from a man aged 25 to 40 with type 1 diabetes.

The CDR3 nucleotides read TGTGCCAGCATCGGACGGGGGAGAGACACTGAAGCTTTCTTT. Amino acids: CASIGRGRDTEAFF. The V call is TRBV27, the J call TRBJ1-1; possible D gene TRBD1, 5 bases. V was clipped by 7 bases and J by 3 bases, with 15 bases between them. In germline, CDR1 is MNHEY, CDR2 SMNVEV (reference sequence). The CDR3 sequence is 14 residues long.

This clone has a count of ten or more. The CDR3 DNA is TGTGCCAGCAGCTTACAGGGGACCCGAGGAAGTTCTGGGGCCAACGTCCTGACTTTC. It encodes CASSLQGTRGSSGANVLTF. The V and J genes are TRBV7-9 and TRBJ2-6, with D perhaps TRBD1 (6 bases). Per germline, CDR1 SEHNR and CDR2 FQNEAQ (reference sequence). The CDR3 is 19 residues long. The V end was cut by 2 bases, the J end by 1 base, with 18 bases between.

The chain recombines TRBV5-6 with TRBJ1-5; no clear D gene. The CDR3 is made up of 16 amino acids. Germline V gives CDR1 SGHDT, CDR2 YYEEEE. The V and J ends lost 1 base and 6 bases respectively, with 17 bases between them. CDR3 nucleotide sequence: TGTGCCAGCAGCTTGTATCCAGCCCAGACGGGTCAGCCCCAGCATTTT. This codes for CASSLYPAQTGQPQHF.

This chain joins TRBV10-1 and TRBJ2-5; 10 bases agree with TRBD2. Trimming took 3 bases from V and 1 from J; bases not matched to a gene: 5. The CDR3 is made up of 16 amino acids. Per the germline V gene, CDR1 is WNHNN and CDR2 is SYGVQD (reference sequence). The CDR3 here is CASSDSSGGVQETQYF. The DNA for the CDR3 is TGCGCCAGCAGTGACTCTAGCGGGGGCGTCCAAGAGACCCAGTACTTC.

The chain has TRBV5-4 and TRBJ2-5, with a weak D call TRBD1 (6 bases). The CDR3 is made up of 15 amino acids. V gave up 7 bases and J gave up 5 bases, with 21 bases separating them. Germline loops: CDR1 SGHNT, CDR2 YYREEE (reference sequence). CDR3 residues: CASAPDSRFTETQYF. In DNA, the CDR3 is TGTGCCAGCGCCCCGGACAGCAGGTTCACGGAGACCCAGTACTTC.

This clone has a handful of counts. The chain couples TRBV28 to TRBJ1-6; D is undetermined. Germline CDR1 and CDR2: MDHEN and SYDVKM. V was shortened by 8 bases and J by 0 bases, with 11 bases between the two germline ends. CDR3 length equals 15 residues. The CDR3 loop reads CASVESSSYNSPLHF. CDR3 nucleotides: TGTGCCAGCGTGGAAAGTAGCTCCTATAATTCACCCCTCCACTTT. Full variable domain (rest looked up from reference TRBV28 and TRBJ1-6): DVKVTQSSRYLVKRTGEKVFLECVQDMDHENMFWYRQDPGLGLRLIYFSYDVKMKEKGDIPEGYSVSREKKERFSLILESASTNQTSMYLCASVESSSYNSPLHFGNGTRLTVT.

This clone was seen ten or more times. The rearrangement uses TRBV7-9 and TRBJ2-1; weak D call: TRBD2 (5 bases). The CDR3 consists of 15 residues. The germline gives CDR1 SEHNR, CDR2 FQNEAQ (reference sequence). Trimming cost V 6 bases and J 7 bases, with 19 bases left between them. Here the CDR3 reads CASRRDPGLGNEQFF. Written as DNA, the CDR3 is TGTGCCAGCAGGAGGGATCCTGGCCTGGGGAATGAGCAGTTCTTC.

This rearrangement joins TRBV18 to TRBJ2-5; a possible D gene is TRBD1 (6 bases). From germline, CDR1 is KGHSH and CDR2 LQKENI. This CDR3 contains 14 residues. V was trimmed by 3 bases and J by 4 bases, leaving 12 bases between them. The CDR3 loop is CASSPLVGGETQYF. The CDR3 nucleotides read TGTGCCAGCTCACCGTTAGTAGGGGGAGAGACCCAGTACTTC.

In its sample, this clone was seen a few times. The chain employs TRBV2 and TRBJ2-5, with a weak D call TRBD2 (7 bases). Trimming shortened V by 7 bases and J by 6 bases, and 12 bases separated the two germline ends. CDR1 is SNHLY, CDR2 FYNNEI, per germline. The CDR3 runs 12 residues. CDR3 bases: TGTGCCAGCATGGGGGGGGCGAAGACCCAGTACTTC. It encodes CASMGGAKTQYF.

This clone was observed a few times. This chain links TRBV6-1 with TRBJ2-2; perhaps TRBD1 as D (7 bases). Germline V gene sequence: CDR1 MNHNS, CDR2 SASEGT. This CDR3 is built from 15 residues. The ends were cut back, 8 bases at V and 0 bases at J, with 13 bases in the middle. Written as DNA, the CDR3 is TGTGCCAGCGCGGCGGGGACAGCGAACACCGGGGAGCTGTTTTTT. Amino acids: CASAAGTANTGELFF.

This clone was observed a handful of times. The CDR3 loop reads CASSLMTNSNGYTF. CDR3 sequence (DNA): TGCGCCAGCAGCTTGATGACTAATTCCAATGGCTACACCTTC. This chain uses TRBV5-1 with TRBJ1-2; D unclear. The V gene lost 1 base and the J gene lost 6 bases, with 13 bases spanning the gap. This CDR3 region has 14 residues. CDR1 is SGHRS and CDR2 is YFSETQ in the germline V gene.

This clone was found a few times. V is TRBV5-1 and J is TRBJ1-3; tentative D call: TRBD1 (5 bases). CDR1 and CDR2 from the germline V gene are SGHRS and YFSETQ. V lost 0 bases to trimming and J lost 0 bases, with 13 bases between them. The CDR3 length is 17 residues. CDR3 region: CASSLDGRVNSGNTIYF. DNA of the CDR3: TGCGCCAGCAGCTTGGATGGCAGGGTGAACTCTGGAAACACCATATATTTT.